A single sample gave rise to the 31 T cell receptor beta chains below, sequenced in a study of CD8 T cells in ankylosing spondylitis. MiXCR, applied by TCRdb to the 5' RACE reads, yields one record per CDR3 protein. The sample holds fewer than 200,000 distinct CDR3 sequences; 8.5% to 10% are singletons and the top ten take about 15%. Sequencing used blood, either unsorted or a sorted T cell fraction (not recorded which). These receptors were collected from a female donor with ankylosing spondylitis or in good health (not recorded which).

This clonotype was seen a few times. The chain employs TRBV29-1 and TRBJ2-7; 10 bases map to TRBD2. Germline V gene sequence: CDR1 SQVTM, CDR2 ANQGSEA. V lost 6 bases, J lost 1 base, and 9 bases stayed unmatched. This CDR3 spans 15 amino acids. The CDR3 DNA sequence: TGCAGCGTGACCCAAGCGGGAGGGCCTTCCTACGAGCAGTACTTC. It specifies CSVTQAGGPSYEQYF.

This chain joins TRBV9 and TRBJ2-7; weak D call: TRBD2 (6 bases). Germline V CDR1 and CDR2: SGDLS, YYNGEE. CDR3 length equals 15 residues. Trimming pared 3 bases from V and 0 bases from J, leaving 13 bases between. The CDR3 here is CASSGGGGSSYEQYF. The CDR3 region has the DNA TGTGCCAGCAGCGGGGGCGGAGGGAGCTCCTACGAGCAGTACTTC.

This clonotype has only a few counts. This chain links TRBV6-1 with TRBJ1-1, with 7 bases identical to TRBD1. CDR1 and CDR2 from the germline V gene are MNHNS and SASEGT. V was pared by 7 bases and J by 1 base, with 3 bases of the junction left unmatched. This CDR3 spans 13 amino acids. Here the CDR3 reads CASNTGENTEAFF. The CDR3 DNA sequence: TGTGCCAGCAACACAGGGGAGAACACTGAAGCTTTCTTT.

The chain couples TRBV7-7 to TRBJ2-1, with 11 bases that match TRBD2. CDR3 size: 15 residues. J was trimmed by 8 bases and V by 1 base; bases with no gene match: 4. Germline V gene sequence: CDR1 SSHAT, CDR2 FNYEAQ (reference sequence). The CDR3 here is CASSLDTSGSDEQFF. CDR3 coding DNA: TGTGCCAGCAGCTTAGATACTAGCGGGAGCGATGAGCAGTTCTTC.

The chain has TRBV9 and TRBJ1-1, with D possibly TRBD1 on 6 matching bases. CDR3 length: 15 amino acids. Trimming removed 7 bases at V and 0 bases at J, with 16 bases between. Germline V gene sequence: CDR1 SGDLS, CDR2 YYNGEE. CDR3 in amino acids: CASSAGGYMNTEAFF. CDR3 coding DNA: TGTGCCAGCTCGGCCGGGGGCTACATGAACACTGAAGCTTTCTTT.

The chain combines TRBV2 with TRBJ1-6; a possible D gene is TRBD1 (6 bases). The CDR3 sequence is 11 residues long. CDR1 is SNHLY and CDR2 is FYNNEI in the germline V gene. Trimming cost V 7 bases and J 14 bases, with 12 bases left between them. CDR3 sequence: CASIARQALHF. Here the CDR3 DNA reads TGTGCCAGCATCGCAAGACAGGCCCTCCACTTT.

This clonotype has at least ten counts. This chain connects TRBV5-1 to TRBJ1-4, with 9 bases fitting TRBD1. Trimming removed 2 bases from V and 0 bases from J; junction bases left unmatched: 2. Looked up from germline, CDR1 is SGHRS and CDR2 is YFSETQ. This CDR3 region has 16 residues. The CDR3 coding sequence is TGCGCCAGCAGCTTACAGGGGGCTGCAACTAATGAAAAACTGTTTTTT. It codes for CASSLQGAATNEKLFF.

The chain uses TRBV20-1 and TRBJ2-3; 8 bases align to TRBD2. The CDR3 loop spans 15 amino acids. V lost 3 bases and J lost 2; bases outside the gene matches: 7. Germline assignment: CDR1 DFQATT and CDR2 SNEGSKA (reference sequence). CDR3 DNA: TGCAGTGCTAGGAAGACTAGCGAGGTCACAGATACGCAGTATTTT. It encodes CSARKTSEVTDTQYF.

Many counts were recorded for this clonotype. J is TRBJ2-2 and V is TRBV29-1; 10 bases map to TRBD2. The CDR3 totals 16 residues. Trimming at V came to 1 base and at J to 7 bases, leaving 9 bases not matched to a gene. In germline, CDR1 is SQVTM, CDR2 ANQGSEA. CDR3 in DNA: TGCAGCGTTGAAGCGGCTAGCGGGAGAGCGGGCGGGGAGCTGTTTTTT. Encoded protein: CSVEAASGRAGGELFF.

In its sample, this clonotype was seen a few times. This CDR3 is CASSLGGANYGYTF. CDR3 in DNA: TGTGCCAGCAGCTTGGGAGGGGCTAACTATGGCTACACCTTC. The chain couples TRBV5-6 to TRBJ1-2, with D tentatively TRBD1 (5 bases). Trimming left V 0 bases short and J 0 bases short, with 6 bases between. This CDR3 comprises 14 residues. Germline CDR1 reads SGHDT; CDR2 reads YYEEEE.

This clonotype was detected a few times. The chain uses TRBV19 and TRBJ2-5; TRBD2 matches at 8 bases. This CDR3 region has 13 residues. The germline V gene has CDR1 LNHDA and CDR2 SQIVND (reference sequence). V trimming: 1 base; J trimming: 5 bases; junction bases outside the gene matches: 0. The CDR3 region is CASSIAGGETQYF. The CDR3 DNA reads TGTGCCAGTAGTATAGCGGGGGGGGAGACCCAGTACTTC.

At least ten counts were recorded for this clonotype. The chain carries TRBV7-8 and TRBJ2-1; D is unresolved. Deletions cut 5 bases from V and 1 base from J, with 12 bases between. The CDR3 contains 15 residues. Germline V gives CDR1 SGHVS, CDR2 FQNEAQ. This chain's CDR3 is CASSPDGVSYNEQFF. The CDR3 DNA reads TGTGCCAGCAGCCCGGACGGTGTATCCTACAATGAGCAGTTCTTC.

The chain links TRBV27 to TRBJ2-7; D is undetermined. Germline CDR1 is MNHEY and CDR2 is SMNVEV (reference sequence). The CDR3 contains 17 residues. V was cut by 2 bases and J by 3 bases, with 20 bases left in between. The CDR3 here is CASSLGPSGSTFYEQYF. The DNA of the CDR3 is TGTGCCAGCAGTTTAGGGCCCAGTGGCTCCACTTTCTACGAGCAGTACTTC.

The table lists this clonotype with a few counts. V is TRBV27 and J is TRBJ2-5; TRBD2 aligns across 7 bases. The CDR3 is 16 amino acids. The V gene's germline CDR1 is MNHEY and CDR2 SMNVEV (reference sequence). Trimming at V came to 2 bases and at J to 3 bases, leaving 9 bases not matched to a gene. The CDR3, as DNA: TGTGCCAGCAGTTTAGAGGAGGGCGGGAGAGAAGAGACCCAGTACTTC. Translation gives CASSLEEGGREETQYF.

The V call is TRBV7-8, the J call TRBJ2-3; 10 bases line up with TRBD2. This CDR3 is built from 13 residues. The junction had 1 base not matched to a gene; V was cut back by 5 bases and J by 5 bases. The germline CDR1 and CDR2 sequences are SGHVS and FQNEAQ. The CDR3 DNA follows: TGTGCCAGCAGCAGCGGGGGGGGAGATACGCAGTATTTT. This encodes CASSSGGGDTQYF.

This clonotype has just a few counts. V is TRBV12-5 and J is TRBJ2-3; TRBD2 matches at 7 bases. CDR3 size: 17 residues. The germline V gene has CDR1 LGHNT and CDR2 FRNRAP. The junction had 8 bases not matched to a gene; V was cut back by 0 bases and J by 2 bases. The CDR3 loop is CASGLVGGGLNTDTQYF. The CDR3 nucleotides are TGTGCTAGTGGTTTGGTCGGGGGAGGGCTTAACACAGATACGCAGTATTTT.

This clonotype came up a few times. V gene TRBV5-4 combines with J gene TRBJ2-5; no clear D gene. This CDR3 has 12 amino acids. Germline V gene lookup returns CDR1 SGHNT and CDR2 YYREEE (reference sequence). The V end lost 2 bases, the J end lost 5 bases, and 7 bases lay between the germline ends. CDR3 protein: CASSFVRETQYF. The CDR3 coding sequence is TGTGCCAGCAGCTTTGTTCGGGAGACCCAGTACTTC.

The chain uses TRBV7-8 and TRBJ2-3; D tentatively fits TRBD1 or TRBD2 (6 bases each). The germline CDR1 and CDR2 sequences are SGHVS and FQNEAQ. The CDR3 loop spans 17 amino acids. V was shortened by 5 bases and J by 3 bases, with 21 bases between the two germline ends. CDR3 DNA: TGTGCCAGCAGCGGAGGGGGTGGGGGAGGCGGGACAGATACGCAGTATTTT. Translating it yields CASSGGGGGGGTDTQYF.

This clonotype came up many times. This rearrangement joins TRBV5-1 to TRBJ2-5; D perhaps matches TRBD2 (5 bases). This CDR3 region has 14 residues. Per germline, CDR1 SGHRS and CDR2 YFSETQ. The germline V and J ends were trimmed by 4 bases and 2 bases, with 12 bases remaining between them. The CDR3 loop is CASSLGLLQETQYF. Written as DNA, the CDR3 is TGCGCCAGCAGCCTCGGACTGTTACAAGAGACCCAGTACTTC.

The V and J genes are TRBV6-1 and TRBJ2-1; TRBD2 agrees at 10 bases. CDR1 is MNHNS and CDR2 is SASEGT in the germline V gene. Losses at the gene ends were 8 bases for V and 8 bases for J; bases not matched to a gene: 6. CDR3 length equals 13 residues. CDR3 residues: CASGAGGPDEQFF. The CDR3 DNA sequence: TGTGCCAGCGGAGCGGGAGGGCCAGATGAGCAGTTCTTC.

The table lists this clonotype with a count of one. The chain is built from TRBV7-8 and TRBJ2-7; D is perhaps TRBD1 or TRBD2 (5 bases each). This CDR3 is 15 amino acids long. CDR1 and CDR2 from the germline V gene are SGHVS and FQNEAQ. Trimming shortened V by 2 bases and J by 2 bases, and 13 bases separated the two germline ends. Here the CDR3 DNA reads TGTGCCAGCAGCTTATTGGCAGGGACGGCCTACGAGCAGTACTTC. The encoded protein is CASSLLAGTAYEQYF.

This clonotype was observed a few times. CDR3 region: CASSLSGRVHNEQFF. CDR3 in DNA: TGTGCCAGCAGCTTAAGCGGGAGGGTCCACAATGAGCAGTTCTTC. The chain is built from TRBV7-9 and TRBJ2-1; 10 bases are a match to TRBD2. The CDR3 consists of 15 residues. The junction had 3 bases not matched to a gene; V was cut back by 2 bases and J by 5 bases. CDR1 is SEHNR and CDR2 is FQNEAQ in the germline V gene (reference sequence).

The table lists this clonotype with a few counts. The chain employs TRBV28 and TRBJ2-7; no definite D call. This CDR3 is built from 13 residues. V was shortened by 6 bases and J by 3 bases, with 12 bases between the two germline ends. Germline values: CDR1 MDHEN, CDR2 SYDVKM. CDR3 coding DNA: TGTGCCAGCAGCCTATTACCCAGCTACGAGCAGTACTTC. This gives the protein CASSLLPSYEQYF.

The CDR3 DNA sequence: TGCAGTGCTCCCCCTTGGGACAATGAGCAGTTCTTC. It specifies CSAPPWDNEQFF. The chain employs TRBV20-1 and TRBJ2-1, with D unresolved. The germline V gene encodes CDR1 DFQATT and CDR2 SNEGSKA (reference sequence). V shed 5 bases and J shed 5 bases, with 10 bases lying between them. This CDR3 region has 12 residues.

CDR3 loop: CASSQEGSWGTDTQYF. The DNA of the CDR3 is TGTGCCAGCAGCCAAGAGGGCTCCTGGGGCACAGATACGCAGTATTTT. The chain recombines TRBV3-1 with TRBJ2-3; D is uncertain. The V end was cut by 0 bases, the J end by 1 base, with 11 bases between. CDR1 is LGHDT, CDR2 YNNKEL, per germline (reference sequence). CDR3 length: 16 residues.

This clonotype was counted between two and nine times. The chain couples TRBV5-1 to TRBJ2-7; D is unresolved. Germline lookup yields CDR1 SGHRS and CDR2 YFSETQ. Trimming pared 4 bases from V and 7 bases from J, leaving 18 bases between. The CDR3 contains 14 residues. The DNA for the CDR3 is TGCGCCAGCAGCCCCCCAGACCGACCTTGGGAGCAGTACTTC. Translated, it gives CASSPPDRPWEQYF.

This clonotype has more than one count but fewer than ten. The V call is TRBV5-1, the J call TRBJ1-1; the D is unclear. Germline CDR1 reads SGHRS; CDR2 reads YFSETQ. The V gene lost 7 bases and the J gene lost 0 bases, with 13 bases spanning the gap. This CDR3 has 14 residues. CDR3: CASSLRRVNTEAFF. Written as DNA, the CDR3 is TGCGCCAGCTCTCTCAGGAGGGTGAACACTGAAGCTTTCTTT.

This clonotype was recorded at least ten times. The chain couples TRBV7-9 to TRBJ2-7; D not resolved. Trimming took 2 bases from V and 3 from J, leaving 8 bases between them. Germline V gene lookup returns CDR1 SEHNR and CDR2 FQNEAQ (reference sequence). This CDR3 contains 13 residues. The CDR3 bases are TGTGCCAGCAGCTTAATGCCGGACTACGAGCAGTACTTC. The encoded protein is CASSLMPDYEQYF.

V gene TRBV5-6 combines with J gene TRBJ2-1; D might be TRBD1 or TRBD2, each matching 7 bases. With 4 bases removed from V and 11 bases from J, the gap between germline ends came to 22 bases. The CDR3 is 15 residues long. CDR1 and CDR2 (germline): SGHDT, YYEEEE. This CDR3 reads CASSRGQGGNNKQFF. CDR3 DNA: TGTGCCAGCAGCCGGGGGCAGGGGGGGAATAATAAGCAGTTCTTC. The whole variable domain, remainder taken from reference TRBV5-6 and TRBJ2-1, is DAGVTQSPTHLIKTRGQQVTLRCSPKSGHDTVSWYQQALGQGPQFIFQYYEEEERQRGNFPDRFSGHQFPNYSSELNVNALLLGDSALYLCASSRGQGGNNKQFFGPGTRLTVL.

As to this clonotype: One junction end disagrees with the germline gene, perhaps due to a read error. The chain links TRBV4-1 to TRBJ2-1; D ambiguous. The CDR3 sequence is 16 residues long. Germline-derived CDR1 and CDR2 are MGHRA and YSYEKL. Written as DNA, the CDR3 is TGCGCCAGCAGCCAAGAGTACTCTTCTGCCTACAATGAGCTGTTCTTC. It is translated as CASSQEYSSAYNELFF.

The V and J genes are TRBV3-1 and TRBJ2-1; a weak D match, TRBD1 (6 bases). The CDR3 consists of 13 residues. Trimming pared 8 bases from V and 6 bases from J, leaving 14 bases between. CDR1 and CDR2 (germline): LGHDT, YNNKEL (reference sequence). CDR3 amino acids: CASGDMTPNEQFF. For the CDR3, the DNA is TGTGCCAGCGGGGACATGACCCCCAATGAGCAGTTCTTC.